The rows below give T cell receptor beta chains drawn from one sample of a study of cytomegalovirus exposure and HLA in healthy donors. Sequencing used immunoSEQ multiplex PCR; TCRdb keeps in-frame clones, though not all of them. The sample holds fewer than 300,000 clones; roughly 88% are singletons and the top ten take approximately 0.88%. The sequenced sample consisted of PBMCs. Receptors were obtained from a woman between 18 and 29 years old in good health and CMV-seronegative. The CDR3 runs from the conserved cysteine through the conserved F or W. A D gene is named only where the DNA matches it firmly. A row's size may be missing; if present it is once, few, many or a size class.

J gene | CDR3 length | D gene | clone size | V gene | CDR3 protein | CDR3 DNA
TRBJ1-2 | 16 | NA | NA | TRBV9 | CASSVNGGRSLDGYTF | TGTGCCAGCAGCGTAAATGGGGGGAGGAGCCTTGATGGCTACACCTTC
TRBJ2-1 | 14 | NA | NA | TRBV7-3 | CASSFGGLYNEQFF | TGTGCCAGCAGCTTTGGAGGGCTCTACAATGAGCAGTTCTTC
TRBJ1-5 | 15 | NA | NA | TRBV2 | CASSDVAGNEEPQHF | TGTGCCAGCAGCGACGTCGCGGGAAACGAAGAGCCCCAGCATTTT
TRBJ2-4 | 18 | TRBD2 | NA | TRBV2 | CASIRTSGSTNHENIQYF | TGTGCCAGCATCAGGACTAGCGGAAGTACGAACCATGAAAACATTCAGTACTTC
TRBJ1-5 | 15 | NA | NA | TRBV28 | CASSERTDVGQPQHF | TGTGCCAGCAGTGAAAGGACTGATGTGGGGCAGCCCCAGCATTTT
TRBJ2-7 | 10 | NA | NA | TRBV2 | CASSQDEQYF | TGTGCCAGCAGTCAGGACGAGCAGTACTTC
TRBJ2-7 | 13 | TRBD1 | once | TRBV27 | CASSHRGSDEQYF | TGTGCCAGCAGTCACAGGGGATCTGACGAGCAGTACTTC
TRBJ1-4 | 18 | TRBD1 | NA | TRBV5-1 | CASSPGTGGSVTNEKLFF | TGCGCCAGCAGCCCGGGGACAGGAGGGTCGGTAACTAATGAAAAACTGTTTTTT
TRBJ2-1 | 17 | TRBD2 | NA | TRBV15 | CATSRYSGTSVNNEQFF | TGTGCCACCAGCAGATACTCCGGGACTAGCGTAAACAATGAGCAGTTCTTC
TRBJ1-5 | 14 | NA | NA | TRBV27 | CASSRPGSNQPQHF | TGTGCCAGCAGTCGGCCAGGGAGCAATCAGCCCCAGCATTTT
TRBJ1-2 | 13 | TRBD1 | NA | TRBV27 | CASSPTGGYGYTF | TGTGCCAGCAGTCCGACAGGGGGTTATGGCTACACCTTC
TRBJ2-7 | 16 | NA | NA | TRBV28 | CASRPKTAQGSYEQYF | TGTGCCAGCAGACCAAAGACGGCTCAGGGTTCCTACGAGCAGTACTTC
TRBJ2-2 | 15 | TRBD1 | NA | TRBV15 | CATRGRQGSTGELFF | TGTGCCACCAGAGGTAGACAGGGAAGCACCGGGGAGCTGTTTTTT
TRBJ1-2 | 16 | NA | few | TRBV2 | CASSESGSPLNYGYTF | TGTGCCAGCAGTGAGTCGGGGAGCCCCCTTAACTATGGCTACACCTTC
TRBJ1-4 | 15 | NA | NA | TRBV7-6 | CASSLGWTENEKLFF | TGTGCCAGCAGCTTAGGGTGGACAGAGAATGAAAAACTGTTTTTT
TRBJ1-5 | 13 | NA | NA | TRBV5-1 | CASSLDFNQPQHF | TGCGCCAGCAGCTTGGACTTCAATCAGCCCCAGCATTTT
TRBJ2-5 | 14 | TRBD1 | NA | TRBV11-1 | CASRHRDREETQYF | TGTGCCAGCAGACACCGGGACAGGGAAGAGACCCAGTACTTC
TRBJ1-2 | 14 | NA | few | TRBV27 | CASSRYRANYGYTF | TGTGCCAGCAGCAGATACAGAGCTAACTATGGCTACACCTTC
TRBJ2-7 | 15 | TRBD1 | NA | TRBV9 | CASSPRGQGYYEQYF | TGTGCCAGCAGCCCTAGAGGACAGGGGTACTACGAGCAGTACTTC
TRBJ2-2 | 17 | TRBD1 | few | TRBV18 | CASSSITGDPNTGELFF | TGTGCCAGCTCATCGATCACAGGGGATCCGAACACCGGGGAGCTGTTTTTT
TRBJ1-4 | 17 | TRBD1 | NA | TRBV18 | CASSPKPYRTGSEKLFF | TGTGCCAGCTCACCCAAACCCTACCGGACAGGCAGCGAAAAACTGTTTTTT
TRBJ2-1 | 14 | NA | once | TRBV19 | CASSAVAAYNEQFF | TGTGCCAGTAGTGCGGTAGCGGCCTACAATGAGCAGTTCTTC
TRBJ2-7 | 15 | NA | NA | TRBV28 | CASSDYGRRGYEQYF | TGTGCCAGCAGTGACTACGGCAGAAGAGGTTACGAGCAGTACTTC
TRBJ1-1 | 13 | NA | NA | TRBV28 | CASSPQGSTEAFF | TGTGCCAGCAGTCCGCAGGGGTCCACTGAAGCTTTCTTT
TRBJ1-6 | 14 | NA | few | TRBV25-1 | CASSELRGNSPLHF | TGTGCCAGCAGTGAATTGCGGGGTAATTCACCCCTCCACTTT
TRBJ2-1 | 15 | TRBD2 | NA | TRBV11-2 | CASSYGTSGIYEQFF | TGTGCCAGCAGCTATGGGACTAGCGGGATCTATGAGCAGTTCTTC
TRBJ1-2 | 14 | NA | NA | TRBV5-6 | CASRENMRGYGYTF | TGTGCCAGCAGGGAAAATATGCGGGGCTATGGCTACACCTTC
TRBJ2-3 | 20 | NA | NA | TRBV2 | CASTVVNKPITTRFADTQYF | TGTGCCAGCACGGTGGTTAACAAACCGATAACTACACGTTTCGCAGATACGCAGTATTTT
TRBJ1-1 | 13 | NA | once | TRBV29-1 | CSVPRQMNTEAFF | TGCAGCGTGCCCCGACAGATGAACACTGAAGCTTTCTTT
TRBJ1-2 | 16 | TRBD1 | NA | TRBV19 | CASSQGALYDNYGYTF | TGTGCCAGTAGTCAGGGGGCGCTTTATGATAACTATGGCTACACCTTC
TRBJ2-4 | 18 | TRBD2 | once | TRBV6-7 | CASSYPKVGRRHKNIQYF | TGTGCCAGCAGTTACCCTAAGGTCGGGAGGAGACACAAAAACATTCAGTACTTC
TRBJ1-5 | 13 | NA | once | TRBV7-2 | CASSFRGDQPQHF | TGTGCCAGCAGCTTCAGGGGCGATCAGCCCCAGCATTTT
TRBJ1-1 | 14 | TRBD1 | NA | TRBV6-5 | CASSIQGNRAEAFF | TGTGCCAGCAGCATACAGGGGAATAGGGCTGAAGCTTTCTTT
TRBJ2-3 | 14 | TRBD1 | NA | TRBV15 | CATNEQGMGDTQYF | TGTGCCACCAACGAACAGGGGATGGGTGATACGCAGTATTTT
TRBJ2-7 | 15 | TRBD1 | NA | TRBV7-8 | CASSLGQGPSYEQYF | TGTGCCAGCAGCTTAGGACAGGGTCCCTCCTACGAGCAGTACTTC
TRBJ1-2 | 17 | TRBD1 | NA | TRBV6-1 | CASSERRSTGGIYGYTF | TGTGCCAGCAGTGAACGACGTTCGACAGGGGGCATCTATGGCTACACCTTC
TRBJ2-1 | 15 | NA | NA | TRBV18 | CASSPISGFDNEQFF | TGTGCCAGCTCACCAATCAGCGGGTTCGACAATGAGCAGTTCTTC
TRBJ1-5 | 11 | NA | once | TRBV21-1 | CASSTGQGPHF | TGTGCCAGCAGCACCGGACAGGGACCGCATTTT
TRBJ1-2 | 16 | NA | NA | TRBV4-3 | CASSQDKGWEGYGYTF | TGCGCCAGCAGCCAAGATAAGGGCTGGGAGGGCTATGGCTACACCTTC
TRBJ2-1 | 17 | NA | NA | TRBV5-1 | CASSLETGRKTYNEQFF | TGCGCCAGCAGCTTGGAGACAGGGAGGAAGACCTACAATGAGCAGTTCTTC
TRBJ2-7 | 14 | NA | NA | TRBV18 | CASSPLDRPYEQYF | TGTGCCAGCTCACCACTCGACAGGCCCTACGAGCAGTACTTC
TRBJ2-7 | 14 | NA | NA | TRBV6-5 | CASRRGGYGYEQYF | TGTGCCAGCAGGAGAGGGGGATATGGCTACGAGCAGTACTTC
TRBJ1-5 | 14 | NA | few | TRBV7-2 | CASSFLGGGQPQHF | TGTGCCAGCAGCTTCCTGGGAGGAGGGCAGCCCCAGCATTTT
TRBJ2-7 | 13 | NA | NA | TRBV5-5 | CASSLTGAYEQYF | TGTGCCAGCAGCTTGACAGGAGCCTACGAGCAGTACTTC
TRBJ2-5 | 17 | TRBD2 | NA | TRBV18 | CASSPPGLGTSLETQYF | TGTGCCAGCTCACCACCGGGTTTGGGGACTAGCCTTGAGACCCAGTACTTC
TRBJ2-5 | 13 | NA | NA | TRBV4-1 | CASSRASVETQYF | TGCGCCAGCAGCCGCGCTAGCGTTGAGACCCAGTACTTC
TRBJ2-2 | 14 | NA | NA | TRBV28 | CASSRPGGTGELFF | TGTGCCAGCAGTCGCCCCGGGGGTACCGGGGAGCTGTTTTTT
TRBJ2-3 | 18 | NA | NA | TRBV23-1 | CASSQYHPLERSTDTQYF | TGCGCCAGCAGTCAATATCACCCCCTAGAAAGAAGCACAGATACGCAGTATTTT
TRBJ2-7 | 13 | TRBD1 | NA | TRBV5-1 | CASSRTGIAEQYF | TGCGCCAGCAGCCGGACAGGCATTGCGGAGCAGTACTTC
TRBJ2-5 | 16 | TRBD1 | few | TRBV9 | CASNGGTGGVVETQYF | TGTGCCAGCAATGGGGGGACAGGAGGGGTTGTCGAGACCCAGTACTTC
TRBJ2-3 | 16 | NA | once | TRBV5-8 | CASSWRAGAGTDTQYF | TGTGCCAGCAGCTGGAGGGCAGGTGCTGGCACAGATACGCAGTATTTT
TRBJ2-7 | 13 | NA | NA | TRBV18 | CASSLNPVYEQYF | TGTGCCAGCTCACTCAATCCAGTCTACGAGCAGTACTTC
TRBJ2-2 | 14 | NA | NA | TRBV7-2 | CASSLPRDTGELFF | TGTGCCAGCAGCTTACCCAGGGACACCGGGGAGCTGTTTTTT
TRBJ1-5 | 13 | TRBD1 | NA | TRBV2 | CASGTGAYQPQHF | TGTGCCAGCGGGACAGGGGCCTATCAGCCCCAGCATTTT
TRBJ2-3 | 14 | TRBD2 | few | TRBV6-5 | CASSSGRATDTQYF | TGTGCCAGCAGTAGCGGGAGGGCCACAGATACGCAGTATTTT